The 13 T cell receptor beta chains presented below share a single source sample, sequenced in a study of blood T cells in healthy people across ages. Combining a sample-barcoded 5' primer with a J-beta primer mix, a second PCR ran for roughly 6 to 11 cycles. In TCRdb, the 5' RACE reads were re-called with MiXCR into one record per CDR3 protein. The sample lists roughly 800,000 distinct CDR3 sequences; nearly 60% were seen once. The specimen was blood. These receptor sequences come from a man aged 25-45 years in good health.

The rearrangement uses TRBV7-9 and TRBJ1-1; possible D gene TRBD1, 5 bases. The CDR3 contains 13 residues. Trimming removed 6 bases at V and 2 bases at J, with 10 bases between. CDR1 and CDR2 from the germline V gene are SEHNR and FQNEAQ (reference sequence). As DNA, the CDR3 is TGTGCCAGCAGGGGGACGGTAAACACTGAAGCTTTCTTT. It specifies CASRGTVNTEAFF.

This chain joins TRBV27 and TRBJ2-1; 10 bases fit TRBD2. The CDR3 loop spans 16 amino acids. Germline V lookup: CDR1 MNHEY, CDR2 SMNVEV (reference sequence). V shed 6 bases and J 3 bases; nucleotides not matched to a gene: 8. The CDR3 coding sequence is TGTGCCAGCAGGGAGACTAGCGGGTACCTCTACAATGAGCAGTTCTTC. Translation gives CASRETSGYLYNEQFF.

The rearrangement uses TRBV11-1 and TRBJ2-1; tentatively, D is TRBD1 (5 bases). Germline lookup yields CDR1 SGHAT and CDR2 FQDESV (reference sequence). Deletions cut 6 bases from V and 1 base from J, with 13 bases between. This CDR3 spans 15 amino acids. The CDR3 sequence: CASSFRVVSYNEQFF. The DNA for the CDR3 is TGTGCCAGCAGTTTCAGGGTAGTGTCCTACAATGAGCAGTTCTTC.

The chain combines TRBV6-5 with TRBJ2-5; tentative D call: TRBD1 (6 bases). The better agreement between TRBJ2-7 and the DNA end casts doubt on the J call. The CDR3 loop spans 16 amino acids. Per the germline V gene, CDR1 is MNHEY and CDR2 is SVGAGI. CDR3 sequence (DNA): TGTGCCAGCAGCGACGCCAGAATAAGGACAGTTGGCGAGCAGTACTTC. This translates into CASSDARIRTVGEQYF.

The rearrangement joins TRBV3-1 to TRBJ2-2; 7 bases are a match to TRBD1. Germline V gene lookup returns CDR1 LGHDT and CDR2 YNNKEL (reference sequence). V shed 7 bases, J shed 4 bases, and the junction held 12 bases outside the gene matches. The CDR3 consists of 16 residues. The CDR3 region is CASTSGQITPTGELFF. The CDR3 coding sequence is TGTGCCAGCACCTCGGGACAGATTACACCCACCGGGGAGCTGTTTTTT.

This clonotype was observed a handful of times. V is TRBV20-1 and J is TRBJ2-4; no clear D gene. Per germline, CDR1 DFQATT and CDR2 SNEGSKA (reference sequence). Trimming took 2 bases from V and 8 from J, leaving 10 bases between them. CDR3 size: 12 residues. CDR3 in DNA: TGCAGTGCTAGACTAGTTCGAGACATTCAGTACTTC. The encoded protein is CSARLVRDIQYF.

The chain employs TRBV6-2 or TRBV6-3 and TRBJ2-4, with no clear D. V dropped 2 bases and J dropped 0 bases, with 11 bases sitting between them. CDR1 is MNHEY and CDR2 is SVGEGT in the germline V gene. The CDR3 consists of 16 residues. CDR3 protein: CASSYIGALAKNIQYF. CDR3 nucleotide sequence: TGTGCCAGCAGTTACATAGGTGCACTAGCCAAAAACATTCAGTACTTC.

This clonotype was picked up a small number of times. V gene TRBV2 combines with J gene TRBJ2-1, with TRBD2 matching over 9 bases. From germline, CDR1 is SNHLY and CDR2 FYNNEI. After removal of 1 base from V and 8 bases from J, the junction contained 12 bases not matched to a gene. The CDR3 is 17 residues long. CDR3 bases: TGTGCCAGCAGTGAAGGTCTTGCGGGAGGGGTTCTGGATGAGCAGTTCTTC. It codes for CASSEGLAGGVLDEQFF.

The gene calls are TRBV20-1 and TRBJ2-5; TRBD1 matches at 11 bases. There are 15 residues in the CDR3. V lost 1 base and J lost 4; bases outside the gene matches: 5. Germline V CDR1 and CDR2: DFQATT, SNEGSKA (reference sequence). The CDR3 protein is CSARGPDRGRETQYF. In DNA form, the CDR3 reads TGCAGTGCTAGAGGGCCGGACAGGGGGCGAGAGACCCAGTACTTC.

The V call is TRBV28, the J call TRBJ2-7; D ambiguous. V lost 4 bases and J 0 bases, leaving 16 bases between the germline ends. Germline V CDR1 and CDR2: MDHEN, SYDVKM. The CDR3 extends over 16 amino acids. CDR3 DNA sequence: TGTGCCAGCAGTTCTTGGGGTCTCCCGAGCTCCTACGAGCAGTACTTC. As protein: CASSSWGLPSSYEQYF.

The gene calls are TRBV5-5 and TRBJ2-4; TRBD1 is a possible D gene (5 bases). Near its end, the DNA agrees better with TRBJ2-7, so the J call may be wrong. There are 14 residues in the CDR3. Germline CDR1 reads SGHKS; CDR2 reads YYEKEE (reference sequence). The CDR3 DNA reads TGTGCCAGCAGCTTGGGACAGTTGGTTGGCGAGCAGTACTTC. Its translation is CASSLGQLVGEQYF.

In this sample, this clonotype turned up a few times. The J gene is TRBJ2-3, the V gene TRBV5-1, with D perhaps matching TRBD1 or TRBD2 (6 bases each). Germline V gene lookup returns CDR1 SGHRS and CDR2 YFSETQ. The ends were cut back, 5 bases at V and 6 bases at J, with 19 bases in the middle. This CDR3 region has 15 residues. CDR3 in amino acids: CASRRDTTSSDTQYF. The CDR3 DNA reads TGCGCCAGCAGGCGGGACACCACTTCATCGGATACGCAGTATTTT.

This clonotype was counted a few times. This chain joins TRBV29-1 and TRBJ1-2; D uncertain. Germline loops: CDR1 SQVTM, CDR2 ANQGSEA. V lost 6 bases, J lost 4 bases, and 12 bases lay in between. The CDR3 totals 12 residues. In DNA, the CDR3 is TGCAGCGTCTTGGACGGAGCCTATGGCTACACCTTC. Amino acid sequence: CSVLDGAYGYTF.